The 26 T cell receptor beta chains below were found in one sample sequenced in a study of blood T cell repertoires in COVID-19. Only in-frame clones appear in the TCRdb table, and some are missing; sequencing was by immunoSEQ multiplex PCR. The table lists hundreds of thousands of clones, 75% to 90% of them singletons, with approximately 14% in the top ten. Sequenced input: peripheral blood. These receptors were collected from a woman in her sixties or seventies with COVID-19, enrolled during active disease.

The rearrangement joins TRBV9 to TRBJ2-3; tentative D call: TRBD2 (6 bases). Trimming left V 6 bases short and J 0 bases short, with 11 bases between. Per germline, CDR1 SGDLS and CDR2 YYNGEE. The CDR3 length is 14 residues. CDR3 DNA: TGTGCCAGCAAACGGGAGTCTAGCACAGATACGCAGTATTTT. Amino acids: CASKRESSTDTQYF.

This chain connects TRBV5-1 to TRBJ2-7; D is perhaps TRBD2 (6 bases). This CDR3 comprises 14 residues. Germline CDR1 reads SGHRS; CDR2 reads YFSETQ. Trimming removed 4 bases from V and 6 bases from J, with 17 bases in between. In nucleotides, the CDR3 is TGCGCCAGCAGCCTAACCGGGGGTTTAAGCGAGCAGTACTTC. Residues: CASSLTGGLSEQYF.

The gene calls are TRBV6-5 and TRBJ2-3; 7 bases are a match to TRBD1. V gave up 1 base and J gave up 4 bases; unmatched junction bases: 8. Per the germline V gene, CDR1 is MNHEY and CDR2 is SVGAGI. CDR3 length: 16 residues. The CDR3, as DNA: TGTGCCAGCAGTTACTTCAGGGGGTTAACTTCAGATACGCAGTATTTT. Protein sequence: CASSYFRGLTSDTQYF.

The chain is built from TRBV2 and TRBJ1-3, with a weak D call TRBD1 (5 bases). V lost 6 bases to trimming and J lost 0 bases, with 9 bases between them. The CDR3 covers 14 residues. Germline CDR1 reads SNHLY; CDR2 reads FYNNEI. The CDR3 here is CASREGHSGNTIYF. The CDR3 DNA reads as TGTGCCAGCAGGGAGGGGCACTCTGGAAACACCATATATTTT. The complete variable domain, with remaining parts taken from reference TRBV2 and TRBJ1-3, reads EPEVTQTPSHQVTQMGQEVILRCVPISNHLYFYWYRQILGQKVEFLVSFYNNEISEKSEIFDDQFSVERPDGSNFTLKIRSTKLEDSAMYFCASREGHSGNTIYFGEGSWLTVV.

This rearrangement joins TRBV27 to TRBJ1-5, with D hard to call. V lost 2 bases and J 5 bases, leaving 7 bases between the germline ends. The length of the CDR3 is 13 residues. The V gene's germline CDR1 is MNHEY and CDR2 SMNVEV (reference sequence). The DNA for the CDR3 is TGTGCCAGCAGTTTAGAGCGAGATCAGCCCCAGCATTTT. Translating it yields CASSLERDQPQHF.

This clone was observed once. The chain recombines TRBV5-8 with TRBJ1-3; D is unresolved. Per germline, CDR1 SGHTS and CDR2 YDEGEE. V was clipped by 4 bases and J by 0 bases, with 11 bases between them. CDR3 length: 15 amino acids. CDR3 nucleotides: TGTGCCAGCAGCAGACAATTGAGCTCTGGAAACACCATATATTTT. Translating it yields CASSRQLSSGNTIYF.

The V and J genes are TRBV7-2 and TRBJ2-3; 9 bases map to TRBD1. The junction had 3 bases not matched to a gene; V was cut back by 4 bases and J by 1 base. The CDR3 contains 15 residues. Germline values: CDR1 SGHTA, CDR2 FQGNSA. CDR3: CASSSRTGGTDTQYF. The CDR3 DNA reads as TGTGCCAGCAGCTCCCGGACAGGGGGCACAGATACGCAGTATTTT. Based on the CDR3 plus reference TRBV7-2 and TRBJ2-3, the full variable domain is GAGVSQSPSNKVTEKGKDVELRCDPISGHTALYWYRQSLGQGLEFLIYFQGNSAPDKSGLPSDRFSAERTGGSVSTLTIQRTQQEDSAVYLCASSSRTGGTDTQYFGPGTRLTVL.

The chain employs TRBV7-8 and TRBJ2-7, with a weak D call TRBD2 (5 bases). This CDR3 has 15 residues. Trimming cost V 5 bases and J 2 bases, with 16 bases left between them. Per germline, CDR1 SGHVS and CDR2 FQNEAQ. The CDR3 sequence: CASSPPRTGTYEQYF. The CDR3 coding sequence is TGTGCCAGCAGCCCTCCCCGGACTGGGACCTACGAGCAGTACTTC.

The chain employs TRBV10-2 and TRBJ2-1; TRBD2 agrees at 9 bases. CDR3 length equals 15 residues. Germline lookup yields CDR1 WSHSY and CDR2 SAAADI. After removal of 3 bases from V and 9 bases from J, the junction contained 9 bases not matched to a gene. The CDR3 coding sequence is TGCGCCAGCAGTGAATCTCTAGCGGGGAACACTGAGCAGTTCTTC. Amino acid sequence: CASSESLAGNTEQFF.

The chain joins TRBV6-2 or TRBV6-3 to TRBJ2-1, with TRBD1 matching over 10 bases. The ends lost 6 bases at V and 3 bases at J; junction bases unmatched: 8. CDR3 length equals 16 residues. Germline V gene sequence: CDR1 MNHEY, CDR2 SVGEGT. CDR3 amino acids: CASSRPGQGFYNEQFF. Written as DNA, the CDR3 is TGTGCCAGCAGCCGACCGGGACAGGGGTTCTACAATGAGCAGTTCTTC.

This sequence joins TRBV10-3 and TRBJ2-2; 10 bases map to TRBD1. Germline V gene lookup returns CDR1 ENHRY and CDR2 SYGVKD. J lost 4 bases, V lost 8 bases, and 7 bases had no gene match. This CDR3 is built from 15 residues. The CDR3 loop is CAISPGQGLTGELFF. The CDR3 DNA reads TGTGCCATCTCGCCGGGACAGGGGCTCACCGGGGAGCTGTTTTTT.

The chain is built from TRBV9 and TRBJ2-1; 13 positions match TRBD2. The CDR3 sequence is 18 residues long. V lost 0 bases and J lost 10; bases outside the gene matches: 13. CDR1 SGDLS and CDR2 YYNGEE come from the germline V gene. DNA of the CDR3: TGTGCCAGCAGCGTAGAGCTGCAGACTAGCGGGGGGTACGGAGAGCAGTTCTTC. It yields the protein CASSVELQTSGGYGEQFF. Full variable domain (outside the CDR3, taken from reference TRBV9 and TRBJ2-1): DSGVTQTPKHLITATGQRVTLRCSPRSGDLSVYWYQQSLDQGLQFLIQYYNGEERAKGNILERFSAQQFPDLHSELNLSSLELGDSALYFCASSVELQTSGGYGEQFFGPGTRLTVL.

The chain employs TRBV28 and TRBJ2-7, with D maybe TRBD1 (6 bases). The germline V gene encodes CDR1 MDHEN and CDR2 SYDVKM. This CDR3 spans 15 amino acids. The V gene lost 7 bases and the J gene lost 2 bases, with 18 bases spanning the gap. The CDR3 protein is CASTDPGQHPYEQYF. The CDR3 coding sequence is TGTGCCAGCACCGATCCTGGACAGCACCCCTACGAGCAGTACTTC.

The chain is built from TRBV19 and TRBJ1-1; 7 bases align to TRBD1. This CDR3 spans 19 amino acids. V was pared by 6 bases and J by 1 base, with 20 bases of the junction left unmatched. Germline V gene lookup returns CDR1 LNHDA and CDR2 SQIVND (reference sequence). The CDR3 DNA follows: TGTGCCAGTAGCCCCCCACCCGGTGAGACAGGGAAAAGGAACACTGAAGCTTTCTTT. It specifies CASSPPPGETGKRNTEAFF. The complete variable domain, with remaining parts taken from reference TRBV19 and TRBJ1-1, reads DGGITQSPKYLFRKEGQNVTLSCEQNLNHDAMYWYRQDPGQGLRLIYYSQIVNDFQKGDIAEGYSVSREKKESFPLTVTSAQKNPTAFYLCASSPPPGETGKRNTEAFFGQGTRLTVV.

V is TRBV23-1 and J is TRBJ1-1, with D unresolved. TRBV23-1 has ORF status, its function being uncertain. V dropped 1 base and J dropped 1 base, with 7 bases sitting between them. The CDR3 is 14 amino acids. DNA of the CDR3: TGCGCCAGCAGTCAATTTGCACAGAACACTGAAGCTTTCTTT. It translates to CASSQFAQNTEAFF.

The rearrangement uses TRBV29-1 and TRBJ2-3; 12 nucleotides line up with TRBD2. Germline trimming cut 4 bases from V and 4 bases from J; bases unmatched to any gene: 3. In germline, CDR1 is SQVTM, CDR2 ANQGSEA. The CDR3 length is 14 residues. The chain's CDR3 is CSVGLAGGSDTQYF. CDR3 bases: TGCAGCGTTGGTCTAGCGGGGGGGTCAGATACGCAGTATTTT.

The count of this clone is one. The V gene is TRBV12-3 or TRBV12-4, the J gene TRBJ1-1; no clear D gene. The CDR3 totals 13 residues. V lost 4 bases to trimming and J lost 1 base, with 7 bases between them. Here the CDR3 DNA reads TGTGCCAGCAGTTCATCAGAGAACACTGAAGCTTTCTTT. Translation gives CASSSSENTEAFF.

The chain couples TRBV10-3 to TRBJ2-5; the match to TRBD2 covers 9 bases. The CDR3 is 12 amino acids. Trimming cost V 10 bases and J 5 bases; bases outside gene matches: 5. From germline, CDR1 is ENHRY and CDR2 SYGVKD. This CDR3 reads CASGGAKETQYF. CDR3 coding DNA: TGTGCCAGCGGGGGGGCCAAGGAGACCCAGTACTTC.

The chain couples TRBV9 to TRBJ2-2; 7 nucleotides align to TRBD2. The trim removed 4 bases at V and 6 bases at J, leaving 3 bases unmatched. Germline CDR1 SGDLS, CDR2 YYNGEE. This CDR3 has 13 amino acids. Here the CDR3 reads CASSLGGSGELFF. The CDR3 bases are TGTGCCAGCAGCTTGGGGGGGTCCGGGGAGCTGTTTTTT.

A note on this clone: The identical CDR3 is also encoded by other nucleotide sequences in the sample. J is TRBJ1-5 and V is TRBV5-1; TRBD1 matches at 7 bases. Germline loops: CDR1 SGHRS, CDR2 YFSETQ. The length of the CDR3 is 15 residues. Losses at the gene ends were 0 bases for V and 4 bases for J; bases not matched to a gene: 4. CDR3 sequence reads: CASSLGGTANQPQHF. The CDR3 coding sequence is TGCGCCAGCAGCTTGGGAGGGACAGCAAATCAGCCCCAGCATTTT.

This chain links TRBV10-3 with TRBJ2-2, with a possible D match to TRBD1 (6 bases). Germline CDR1 ENHRY, CDR2 SYGVKD. CDR3 size: 14 residues. V lost 9 bases to trimming and J lost 3 bases, with 14 bases between them. CDR3 nucleotides: TGTGCCATAGCCGGGACAACAGACACCGGGGAGCTGTTTTTT. The encoded protein is CAIAGTTDTGELFF.

This clone has just a few counts. The chain recombines TRBV6-5 with TRBJ2-3; tentative D call: TRBD1 (6 bases). The CDR3 is 15 amino acids. Between the trimmed V and J ends, which lost 4 bases and 1 base, there was a span of 12 bases. The germline V gene encodes CDR1 MNHEY and CDR2 SVGAGI. DNA for the CDR3: TGTGCCAGCAGTTGGAGAGGGGGTGGCACAGATACGCAGTATTTT. It specifies CASSWRGGGTDTQYF.

The V and J genes are TRBV27 and TRBJ2-2, with D unclear. The V gene's germline CDR1 is MNHEY and CDR2 SMNVEV (reference sequence). The CDR3 is 14 amino acids. V was clipped by 5 bases and J by 5 bases, with 12 bases between them. CDR3 nucleotides: TGTGCCAGCAGTACTCCGAAAATAACCGGGGAGCTGTTTTTT. It is translated as CASSTPKITGELFF.

The chain uses TRBV15 and TRBJ2-7; D not certain. V dropped 6 bases and J dropped 8 bases, with 17 bases sitting between them. Germline V lookup: CDR1 LNHNV, CDR2 YYDKDF (reference sequence). The CDR3 loop spans 13 amino acids. Here the CDR3 DNA reads TGTGCCACCAGAAACGCCCCTAATGCCAAGCAGTACTTC. This encodes CATRNAPNAKQYF.

This clone was counted a single time. The rearrangement joins TRBV28 to TRBJ1-1; possible D gene TRBD1, 5 bases. The germline V gene has CDR1 MDHEN and CDR2 SYDVKM. The V end was cut by 6 bases, the J end by 5 bases, with 16 bases between. The CDR3 is made up of 14 amino acids. The CDR3 region has the DNA TGTGCCAGCAGATGGGGGTCGGAGGGGACTGAAGCTTTCTTT. Protein sequence: CASRWGSEGTEAFF.

The V and J genes are TRBV7-9 and TRBJ1-1; D perhaps matches TRBD1 (5 bases). CDR3 size: 15 residues. Per the germline V gene, CDR1 is SEHNR and CDR2 is FQNEAQ (reference sequence). V was cut by 6 bases and J by 1 base, with 15 bases left in between. The DNA of the CDR3 is TGTGCCAGCAGGCCGGGGGTCAGGGAGAACACTGAAGCTTTCTTT. Its protein product is CASRPGVRENTEAFF.